Here is one TCR beta chain with its context. The sample is drawn from a study of blood T cell repertoires in COVID-19. The CDR3 is 15 amino acids. V lost 4 bases, J lost 10 bases, and 22 bases lay in between. Germline CDR1 and CDR2: ENHRY and SYGVKD. Method: immunoSEQ multiplex PCR; TCRdb's copy keeps in-frame clones and lacks some. The sample includes about 150,000 clones, roughly nine tenths of them seen just once. The receptor was derived from a woman in her forties with acute or convalescent COVID-19. The chain joins TRBV10-3 to TRBJ1-2; maybe TRBD1 (5 bases). Sequencing was done on a sample of peripheral blood. The CDR3 nucleotides are TGTGCCATCAGTGCTTTCCCGCGGGACCCCAAATACTACACCTTC. Protein: CAISAFPRDPKYYTF.